The clone carrying this TCR beta chain was seen a few times. The antigen remains undetermined. The sample's treatment: oral pan-JAK inhibitor, 5-10 mg twice daily. Cell sorting on a FACSAria was used to separate CD4+ and CD8+ T cells from the PBMCs. This record comes from a study of CD8+ T cells in alopecia areata. Study as a whole: Tofacitinib was taken orally by treated patients, and the dose was 5 to 10 mg twice daily.

Reverse transcription of extracted RNA yielded cDNA, which provided the sequencing template. This table comes from immunoSEQ multiplex PCR, and its TCRdb copy is limited to in-frame clones, with some not included. The data show approximately 100,000 clones, just under 60% seen once. Findings and limits, study-wide: While patients received tofacitinib, many expanded lesional clones remained present in scalp and blood. Higher clonality than in normal scalp was seen in lesional scalp, especially alopecia totalis/universalis.

This specimen consisted of CD8+ T cells sorted from blood, obtained at approximately week 61, from a patient treated with tofacitinib. This receptor was obtained from a human donor with alopecia areata.

This CDR3 reads CASRKGGGEQAYGYTF. CDR3 sequence (DNA): TGTGCCAGCAGAAAAGGAGGGGGGGAGCAGGCGTATGGCTACACCTTC. The chain links TRBV7-2 to TRBJ1-2; TRBD1 might be the D (6 bases). The CDR3 totals 16 residues. Germline V gene data show CDR1 as SGHTA and CDR2 as FQGNSA. Trimming took off 6 bases at V and 5 bases at J, with 22 bases between the two ends.